A single T cell receptor (beta chain) is shown here with its context. The data derive from a study of cytomegalovirus exposure and HLA in healthy donors. The germline V and J ends were trimmed by 1 base and 8 bases, with 12 bases remaining between them. This CDR3 has 14 residues. The V gene's germline CDR1 is SGHVS and CDR2 FNYEAQ. The method was immunoSEQ multiplex PCR; TCRdb's version includes in-frame clones alone and lacks a portion of them. Of some 260,000 clones detected, 90% appear once; the ten largest clones hold 3% to 3.5%. The sequencing input was PBMCs. The receptor was derived from a woman aged 25-40 years in good health and CMV-seronegative. This chain connects TRBV7-6 to TRBJ2-1, with D possibly being TRBD2 (6 bases). The CDR3 DNA sequence: TGTGCCAGCAGCTTAGTTACTAGCACGCATGAGCAGTTCTTC. Translated, it gives CASSLVTSTHEQFF.